The entry that follows covers one TCR beta chain sequence. There are a few counts of this clone. Its antigen has not been determined. The record has no base qualities; no much larger clone is one base away. This sample stems from a study of beta chain features in type 1 diabetes (dated by TCRdb to about 2018). A note on the overall study: Patients and healthy donors did not differ in mean age, gender distribution, total cell number or subset yield. Across all samples, 107,917,701 sorted cells were examined, and cell number per subset correlated strongly with RNA yield. Whereas all 28 donors provided naive and central memory subsets, regulatory and stem cell-like memory subsets were isolated from just 8 patients and roughly eight healthy donors. The study compared TCRB repertoires of sorted circulating CD4+ T cell subsets between recently diagnosed type 1 diabetes patients and matched healthy donors. Overall study results and their limits: Because cDNA rather than genomic DNA was sequenced, highly expressing activated cells could have been over-represented, although no difference in activation and CD3 levels was found between groups. At VDJ recombination sites, patients with type 1 diabetes made fewer insertions and deleted more nucleotides, a pattern implying thymic rearrangement abnormalities. Naive, central memory and regulatory TCRB repertoires appeared to be more alike among patients than among healthy donors. Only small numbers of individuals were included in the HLA sub-analyses, which left unresolved whether HLA type had any influence on TCRB rearrangement. Shorter templates might have been favored by PCR, but patient and control samples were amplified and corrected together, so both groups would have been affected equally by any skew. A moderate but significant shortening of TCRB CDR3 length was observed in type 1 diabetes patients in all four CD4+ subsets.

The High Capacity cDNA Reverse Transcription Kit was used to reverse transcribe all of the isolated RNA, meaning that expressed TCRB transcripts were what got sequenced. Deep immunoSEQ sequencing was performed on naive, central memory and regulatory T cell samples, with an average of approximately 4 million total reads per sample. After sorted cells were lysed in RLT buffer, RNA was extracted with DNase-treated RNeasy Micro or Mini kits, with the choice depending on cell number. Each cell subset was processed separately to prevent cross-contamination, with patient and healthy donor samples processed together. Using the immunoSEQ multiplex PCR, TCRB sequences were amplified from cDNA into 87-bp fragments spanning the CDR3 region. Amplicons were sequenced on the Illumina HiSeq platform. As for the original processing: Synthetic template baselines were used to correct PCR bias computationally, reads within Hamming distance 2 were collapsed, and singletons that could not be merged were discarded. By aligning reads against IMGT, V, D and J genes, CDR3 length, and insertions or deletions at six rearrangement sites were assigned. Clonotype counts were normalized to sorted cell number within each subset before computing true diversity and Gini coefficients with the tcR R package. Repertoire sharing was quantified using the overlap coefficient calculated on TCRB nucleotide sequences. Out-of-frame TCRB sequences from naive cells were analyzed as a proxy for the pre-selection repertoire. The clones in this table, taken by TCRdb from immuneACCESS, are in-frame only. Not every clone is retained; where verified, under half of the shortfall comes from an unresolved V gene, and the cause of the rest is unknown. V, J and clone size derive from that table, while D and trimming were established from the DNA sequence. For this sample the table gives 630,000 or so clones, of which about 14% were detected only once. The biggest ten clones account for 0.035% to 0.04% of the sample.

At the junction V is shortened by 6 bases and J by 8 bases, with 13 bases in between. From a lookup of the germline V gene (reference sequence), CDR1 and CDR2 are GTSNPN and SVGIG. The CDR3 contains 12 residues, cysteine and phenylalanine counted. The entry retains the CDR3 DNA only, 36 bases that are in frame from base 1. Each donor gave one peripheral blood draw, roughly 0.12 L on average, collected into heparinised tubes. Using a panel that included CD45RO, CCR7, CD25, CD127, CD95 and CD27, naive, central memory, regulatory and stem cell-like memory CD4+ T cells were sorted on a BD FACSAria II. All sorted populations exceeded 95% purity. Right away, PBMCs were isolated by Lymphoprep density gradient centrifugation and were stained directly, with no culture step. So that batch effects would be minimized, each experiment stained and sorted samples in pairs, pairing one healthy donor with one patient.

This TCR came from a man aged 18 to 35 with type 1 diabetes. The chain joins TRBV30 to TRBJ1-4; the D gene cannot be resolved reliably. The sample comprised naive CD4+ T cells from blood. In light of the paper, this sample's cell subset or site label describes: true naive CD4+ T cells. The CDR3 protein is CACGAPGEKLFF. At the DNA level, the sequence is TGTGCCTGCGGAGCCCCTGGGGAAAAACTGTTTTTT. Extended through the reference TRBV30 and TRBJ1-4 proteins, this CDR3 yields the full variable domain: SQTIHQWPATLVQPVGSPLSLECTVEGTSNPNLYWYRQAAGRGLQLLFYSVGIGQISSEVPQNLSASRPQDRQFILSSKKLLLSDSGFYLCACGAPGEKLFFGSGTQLSVL.